The clone carrying this TCR beta chain was picked up a small number of times. Antigen specificity is unknown. MiXCR, applied by TCRdb to the reads, yields one record per CDR3 protein. The data show around 710,000 distinct CDR3 sequences, about 27% seen once. The data derive from a study of T cell repertoires in cytomegalovirus infection. Looking at the study overall: Newly reported HLA-C-restricted and thoroughly characterized HLA-B-restricted CMV epitopes were employed. Both CMV infection and a matching HLA type were indicated by public TCR beta signatures. Broader study findings: Ex vivo, HLA-C-restricted CMV-specific TCR beta clonotypes prevailed over the rest of the response.

This CDR3 has 18 residues. Per the germline V gene, CDR1 is SGHAT and CDR2 is FQNNGV. Losses at the gene ends were 6 bases for V and 0 bases for J; bases not matched to a gene: 8. The J gene is TRBJ2-1, the V gene TRBV11-2; the match to TRBD2 covers 13 bases. The receptor's source is a human donor in good health (CMV status not recorded). Some clones in this sample may be carry-over from other donors' samples. Sequenced here: cultured CD8+ T cells from PBMCs, sampled from culture after CMV antigen stimulation. The CDR3 is CASRVTSGGSSSYNEQFF. The CDR3 nucleotides are TGTGCCAGCAGAGTGACTAGCGGGGGGTCGAGCTCCTACAATGAGCAGTTCTTC.